This passage covers 21 T cell receptor beta chains from one sample sequenced in a study of blood T cell repertoires in COVID-19. Assay: immunoSEQ multiplex PCR; the TCRdb copy retains only in-frame clones and omits some. The repertoire includes about 100,000 clones, 88% of them detected once, and roughly 6.5% sits in the top ten. Specimen: peripheral blood. The receptor source for this set is a woman in her sixties or seventies with acute or convalescent COVID-19.

The chain recombines TRBV5-1 with TRBJ1-4; 9 nucleotides line up with TRBD1. Trimming removed 4 bases from V and 5 bases from J; junction bases left unmatched: 3. The CDR3 has 14 residues. Germline-derived CDR1 and CDR2 are SGHRS and YFSETQ. The CDR3 DNA reads TGCGCCAGCAGCCCCGGACAGGGGAATGAAAAACTGTTTTTT. It codes for CASSPGQGNEKLFF.

The chain recombines TRBV28 with TRBJ2-5; 8 nucleotides agree with TRBD1. Germline CDR1 reads MDHEN; CDR2 reads SYDVKM. The CDR3 has 16 residues. Trimming cost V 5 bases and J 1 base; bases outside gene matches: 9. The CDR3 coding sequence is TGTGCCAGCAGTGTAACAGGGACAGGTACCCAAGAGACCCAGTACTTC. This gives the protein CASSVTGTGTQETQYF. Based on the CDR3 plus reference TRBV28 and TRBJ2-5, the full variable domain is DVKVTQSSRYLVKRTGEKVFLECVQDMDHENMFWYRQDPGLGLRLIYFSYDVKMKEKGDIPEGYSVSREKKERFSLILESASTNQTSMYLCASSVTGTGTQETQYFGPGTRLLVL.

This rearrangement joins TRBV6-1 to TRBJ2-3, with a tentative D call TRBD2 (6 bases). The ends were cut back, 0 bases at V and 3 bases at J, with 7 bases in the middle. Germline V gene sequence: CDR1 MNHNS, CDR2 SASEGT. The CDR3 sequence is 14 residues long. CDR3 in amino acids: CASSEAGGTDTQYF. DNA of the CDR3: TGTGCCAGCAGTGAAGCGGGAGGAACAGATACGCAGTATTTT.

The V gene is TRBV16, the J gene TRBJ1-5; D gene ambiguous. The germline V gene encodes CDR1 KGHSY and CDR2 FQNENV. The CDR3 runs to 16 residues. The V and J ends lost 0 bases and 2 bases respectively, with 11 bases between them. The CDR3 loop reads CASSQSANTRNQPQHF. In DNA, the CDR3 is TGTGCCAGCAGCCAATCTGCCAACACACGCAATCAGCCCCAGCATTTT.

This chain uses TRBV20-1 with TRBJ2-1, with 9 bases aligning to TRBD1. Germline assignment: CDR1 DFQATT and CDR2 SNEGSKA (reference sequence). Trimming at V came to 3 bases and at J to 6 bases, leaving 9 bases not matched to a gene. The CDR3 consists of 15 residues. Here the CDR3 reads CSASLGQGSANEQFF. The CDR3 DNA reads TGCAGTGCTAGTTTGGGACAGGGTAGTGCCAATGAGCAGTTCTTC.

The chain joins TRBV30 to TRBJ1-1; weak D call: TRBD1 (6 bases). This CDR3 is 17 amino acids long. Deletions cut 5 bases from V and 0 bases from J, with 22 bases between. Germline V gene lookup returns CDR1 GTSNPN and CDR2 SVGIG (reference sequence). CDR3 sequence reads: CAWVPPLGGQLNTEAFF. The CDR3, as DNA: TGTGCCTGGGTCCCTCCCCTTGGAGGACAGCTGAACACTGAAGCTTTCTTT.

The chain links TRBV27 to TRBJ1-5; no reliable D call. V lost 2 bases to trimming and J lost 5 bases, with 10 bases between them. Per germline, CDR1 MNHEY and CDR2 SMNVEV (reference sequence). The length of the CDR3 is 14 residues. The CDR3 region has the DNA TGTGCCAGCAGTTTACGGGGTTCCTATCAGCCCCAGCATTTT. As protein: CASSLRGSYQPQHF.

The count of this clone is one. This chain connects TRBV19 to TRBJ2-2; 7 bases agree with TRBD1. CDR1 and CDR2 (germline): LNHDA, SQIVND (reference sequence). V lost 7 bases to trimming and J lost 6 bases; unmatched junction nucleotides: 14. CDR3 length: 16 residues. CDR3 DNA: TGTGCCAGTAAGAAGGGGGCCTCTTGGGGTCCCGGGGAGCTGTTTTTT. This gives the protein CASKKGASWGPGELFF.

The chain uses TRBV5-4 and TRBJ2-7; a weak D match, TRBD2 (6 bases). The CDR3 runs to 13 residues. The germline V gene has CDR1 SGHNT and CDR2 YYREEE (reference sequence). Trimming removed 1 base from V and 5 bases from J, with 10 bases in between. The CDR3: CASSLSGDDEQYV. Written as DNA, the CDR3 is TGTGCCAGCAGCTTGTCGGGGGACGACGAGCAGTACGTC.

The DNA for the CDR3 is TGTGCCAGCAGCTCCGGGAGGGGCGGGAACGTTGAGCAGTTCTTC. Its protein is CASSSGRGGNVEQFF. The chain employs TRBV3-1 (or the pseudogene TRBV3-2) and TRBJ2-1; 8 bases map to TRBD2. The CDR3 totals 15 residues. Unmatched junction bases numbered 12, after V lost 5 bases and J lost 9 bases. Looked up from germline, CDR1 is LGHDT and CDR2 is YNNKEL (reference sequence).

V usage is TRBV10-2 and J usage is TRBJ2-7, with 8 bases matching TRBD1. Germline CDR1 WSHSY, CDR2 SAAADI. The V gene end was trimmed by 4 bases and the J gene end by 4 bases; junction bases not matched to a gene: 3. The CDR3 is made up of 13 amino acids. The CDR3 reads CASSGTGSYEQYV. The CDR3 coding sequence is TGCGCCAGCAGTGGGACAGGGAGTTACGAGCAGTACGTC.

This clone was recorded once. This sequence joins TRBV7-9 and TRBJ2-1; TRBD2 aligns across 8 bases. Germline V lookup: CDR1 SEHNR, CDR2 FQNEAQ (reference sequence). CDR3 length: 14 amino acids. The ends lost 4 bases at V and 7 bases at J; junction bases unmatched: 6. The DNA of the CDR3 is TGTGCCAGCAGCTCTAGCGGGTACTGGAATGAGCAGTTCTTC. Encoded protein: CASSSSGYWNEQFF.

The chain uses TRBV28 and TRBJ1-2; 11 positions agree with TRBD1. The CDR3 extends over 14 amino acids. Germline assignment: CDR1 MDHEN and CDR2 SYDVKM. With V trimmed by 7 bases and J by 6 bases, 7 bases remained unmatched. For the CDR3, the DNA is TGTGCCAGCAAAACCCCGGGACAGGGGGATGGCTACACCTTC. Protein sequence: CASKTPGQGDGYTF.

This sequence joins TRBV4-2 and TRBJ1-6, with 9 bases fitting TRBD1. In germline, CDR1 is LGHNA, CDR2 YNFKEQ. The CDR3 sequence is 16 residues long. The V segment lost 4 bases and the J segment 8 bases; nucleotides outside the gene matches: 9. CDR3 coding DNA: TGTGCCAGCAGCCGGGGCCGGGACAGGGATTATTCACCCCTCCACTTT. Its protein product is CASSRGRDRDYSPLHF.

The chain links TRBV5-1 to TRBJ2-1; maybe TRBD2 (5 bases). This CDR3 has 16 residues. Germline V gives CDR1 SGHRS, CDR2 YFSETQ. Between the trimmed V and J ends, which lost 5 bases and 0 bases, there was a span of 15 bases. The chain's CDR3 is CASRPLDGISYNEQFF. The CDR3 DNA is TGCGCCAGCAGACCACTGGACGGGATCTCCTACAATGAGCAGTTCTTC.

In DNA, the CDR3 is TGTGCCAGCAGCTTAGGCACAGGGGGAGTAACTAATGAAAAACTGTTTTTT. This codes for CASSLGTGGVTNEKLFF. The V gene is TRBV7-9, the J gene TRBJ1-4, with 8 nucleotides matching TRBD1. This CDR3 is 17 amino acids long. Germline trimming cut 1 base from V and 1 base from J; bases unmatched to any gene: 5. The V gene's germline CDR1 is SEHNR and CDR2 FQNEAQ (reference sequence).

This chain links TRBV2 with TRBJ2-1; TRBD2 matches 11 bases. The V gene's germline CDR1 is SNHLY and CDR2 FYNNEI. The CDR3 covers 16 residues. Trimming at V came to 4 bases and at J to 10 bases, leaving 12 bases not matched to a gene. CDR3 region: CASSGGEASGRKEQFF. As DNA, the CDR3 is TGTGCCAGCAGTGGGGGGGAGGCTAGCGGGAGGAAGGAGCAGTTCTTC.

This chain joins TRBV5-1 and TRBJ1-1; TRBD1 aligns across 7 bases. CDR1 and CDR2 from the germline V gene are SGHRS and YFSETQ. Trimming removed 2 bases from V and 0 bases from J; junction bases left unmatched: 10. The CDR3 is 17 amino acids. The CDR3 region has the DNA TGCGCCAGCAGCTTCCGGGACAGCAACATGCTGAACACTGAAGCTTTCTTT. This gives the protein CASSFRDSNMLNTEAFF.

This clone was observed a single time. V usage is TRBV5-4 and J usage is TRBJ2-3; the match to TRBD1 covers 9 bases. J gave up 6 bases and V 4 bases, and 12 bases lay outside the gene matches. The germline gives CDR1 SGHNT, CDR2 YYREEE (reference sequence). The CDR3 sequence is 16 residues long. For the CDR3, the DNA is TGTGCCAGCAGCCGCCCGCTACAGGGGGCAACTGATACGCAGTATTTT. Amino acid sequence: CASSRPLQGATDTQYF.

The V gene is TRBV18, the J gene TRBJ2-7, with 7 bases lining up with TRBD1. The CDR3 spans 14 residues. Germline loops: CDR1 KGHSH, CDR2 LQKENI. Unmatched junction bases numbered 7, after V lost 4 bases and J lost 4 bases. CDR3 in amino acids: CASSQGTASYEQYF. CDR3 DNA: TGTGCCAGCTCACAAGGGACAGCTTCGTACGAGCAGTACTTC. Full variable domain (missing parts from reference TRBV18 and TRBJ2-7): NAGVMQNPRHLVRRRGQEARLRCSPMKGHSHVYWYRQLPEEGLKFMVYLQKENIIDESGMPKERFSAEFPKEGPSILRIQQVVRGDSAAYFCASSQGTASYEQYFGPGTRLTVT.

CDR3 nucleotide sequence: TGTGCCAGCAGCCAAGAACTCAGGGGTAATGAAAAACTGTTTTTT. Amino acid sequence: CASSQELRGNEKLFF. The V and J genes are TRBV4-2 and TRBJ1-4, with D possibly matching TRBD1 (6 bases). This CDR3 spans 15 amino acids. Germline V lookup: CDR1 LGHNA, CDR2 YNFKEQ. V lost 0 bases and J lost 4, with 9 bases in between.